This note documents a single T cell receptor (beta chain) sequence. Clones were read by immunoSEQ multiplex PCR, and TCRdb kept only the in-frame ones, dropping some. The sample comprises under 150,000 clones, about nine tenths of which are singletons, and around 1.5% rests with the top ten. The sample originates from a study of T cells after somatic rescue of genetic block. Germline values: CDR1 MNHNY, CDR2 SVGAGI (reference sequence). CDR3 size: 13 residues. Trimming at V came to 4 bases and at J to 3 bases, leaving 2 bases not matched to a gene. The sequenced sample was peripheral blood mononuclear cells (PBMCs). The sequence came from a woman under 30. The chain has TRBV6-6 and TRBJ2-5; 7 positions agree with TRBD2. The CDR3 region has the DNA TGTGCCAGCAGTTCCGGGACTAAAGAGACCCAGTACTTC. It encodes CASSSGTKETQYF.